This T cell receptor beta chain is from a study of early T cells in non-severe SARS-CoV-2 infection. About the research overall: Unsorted whole blood bulk RNA was sequenced, with unpaired chains.

This clonotype was counted ten times or more. Its target is not known. Study-wide findings and caveats: Private and CD4 specificities were missed by VDJdb matching, which favored anti-spike CD8 responses.

V gave up 4 bases and J gave up 1 base, with 13 bases separating them. Germline assignment: CDR1 SGHTA and CDR2 FQGNSA. The CDR3 has 15 residues. The TCR library protocol was used to attach unique molecular identifiers. These identifiers were attached to individual cDNA molecules. MiXCR was run by TCRdb on the 5' RACE reads, yielding one entry per CDR3 protein. The sample contains about 39,000 distinct CDR3 sequences, 4% to 4.5% of which appear only once. This sequence joins TRBV7-2 and TRBJ1-1; tentative D call: TRBD1 (6 bases). The receptor's source is an adult who was a healthcare worker with PCR-confirmed SARS-CoV-2 infection or an uninfected control (not recorded which). The material sequenced was whole blood. CDR3 in amino acids: CASSSVPQGNTEAFF. CDR3 sequence (DNA): TGTGCCAGCAGCTCCGTACCACAGGGGAACACTGAAGCTTTCTTT.